This T cell receptor (beta chain) was identified in a study of identical twins. MiXCR was run by TCRdb on the 5' RACE reads, yielding one entry per CDR3 protein. The profile shows about 530,000 distinct CDR3 sequences, over 12% of them singletons. The V and J ends lost 4 bases and 2 bases respectively, with 18 bases between them. The germline V gene has CDR1 SQVTM and CDR2 ANQGSEA. The CDR3 totals 15 residues. The same sample was also used in a study of yellow fever vaccine responses in identical twins.

Sequenced sample: CD4+ T cells sorted from blood. The rearrangement uses TRBV29-1 and TRBJ2-7; possible D gene TRBD1, 6 bases. The source is a woman aged 18-29 years in good health. This chain's CDR3 is CSVGRLGTITYEQYF. CDR3 bases: TGCAGCGTTGGTCGTTTGGGGACAATAACCTACGAGCAGTACTTC.